A selection of T cell receptor beta chains follows, all from one sample in a study of cytomegalovirus exposure and HLA in healthy donors. Sequenced by immunoSEQ multiplex PCR; TCRdb stores in-frame clones only, minus some. The sample holds 170,000 or so clones, around 73% seen once. The sequenced material came from PBMCs. These receptors originate from a man aged 55 to 70 in good health and CMV-seronegative. Both conserved end residues are part of each CDR3. Fields, in order: D gene, V gene, clone size, J gene, CDR3 protein, CDR3 DNA. D genes are given only for firm matches. For some rows the clone size is stated as once, few or many, or as a class when expanded; others skip it.

d_gene: .; v_gene: TRBV19; abundance: .; j_gene: TRBJ1-1; CDR3aa: CASSLGGGWNTEAFF; CDR3nt: TGTGCCAGTAGTTTAGGTGGGGGGTGGAACACTGAAGCTTTCTTT
d_gene: .; v_gene: TRBV28; abundance: .; j_gene: TRBJ2-3; CDR3aa: CASSFTPTGADTQYF; CDR3nt: TGTGCCAGCAGTTTTACCCCCACCGGGGCAGATACGCAGTATTTT
d_gene: TRBD2; v_gene: TRBV9; abundance: .; j_gene: TRBJ2-1; CDR3aa: CASSPGIAGGSYNEQFF; CDR3nt: TGTGCCAGCAGCCCCGGGATTGCGGGGGGCTCCTACAATGAGCAGTTCTTC
d_gene: TRBD1; v_gene: TRBV7-6; abundance: .; j_gene: TRBJ1-1; CDR3aa: CASSPQGANEAFF; CDR3nt: TGTGCCAGCAGCCCACAGGGGGCGAATGAAGCTTTCTTT
d_gene: TRBD2; v_gene: TRBV7-9; abundance: .; j_gene: TRBJ2-5; CDR3aa: CASTILAGGGETQYF; CDR3nt: TGTGCCAGCACCATTCTAGCGGGGGGAGGAGAGACCCAGTACTTC
d_gene: .; v_gene: TRBV7-2; abundance: few; j_gene: TRBJ2-7; CDR3aa: CASSPTGYEQYF; CDR3nt: TGTGCCAGCAGCCCGACAGGCTACGAGCAGTACTTC
d_gene: TRBD2; v_gene: TRBV7-2; abundance: .; j_gene: TRBJ2-3; CDR3aa: CASSLPVAGVDTQYF; CDR3nt: TGTGCCAGCAGCTTGCCGGTAGCGGGGGTGGATACGCAGTATTTT
d_gene: .; v_gene: TRBV15; abundance: .; j_gene: TRBJ1-1; CDR3aa: CATSRDPVSSEAFF; CDR3nt: TGTGCCACCAGCAGAGATCCGGTGTCTAGCGAGGCTTTCTTT
d_gene: TRBD1; v_gene: TRBV2; abundance: .; j_gene: TRBJ2-5; CDR3aa: CASRTDRGRETQYF; CDR3nt: TGTGCCAGCAGGACGGACAGGGGTCGAGAGACCCAGTACTTC
d_gene: .; v_gene: TRBV29-1; abundance: .; j_gene: TRBJ2-5; CDR3aa: CSVPLNSQETQYF; CDR3nt: TGCAGCGTCCCCCTCAACAGCCAAGAGACCCAGTACTTC
d_gene: TRBD2; v_gene: TRBV2; abundance: once; j_gene: TRBJ2-3; CDR3aa: CASSGERGAKKF; CDR3nt: TGTGCCAGCAGTGGCGAGCGGGGGGCCAAGAAATTT
d_gene: .; v_gene: TRBV7-2; abundance: .; j_gene: TRBJ1-5; CDR3aa: CASSLDPTSGTRNGPQHF; CDR3nt: TGTGCCAGCAGCTTAGATCCGACTAGCGGGACACGCAATGGGCCCCAGCATTTT
d_gene: .; v_gene: TRBV4-3; abundance: .; j_gene: TRBJ2-1; CDR3aa: CASSQEDRINEQFF; CDR3nt: TGCGCCAGCAGCCAAGAAGACAGGATTAATGAGCAGTTCTTC
d_gene: TRBD1; v_gene: TRBV6-5; abundance: .; j_gene: TRBJ1-4; CDR3aa: CASSLDRESQKLFF; CDR3nt: TGTGCCAGCAGCCTGGACAGGGAGAGTCAAAAACTGTTTTTT
d_gene: .; v_gene: TRBV12-5; abundance: .; j_gene: TRBJ2-5; CDR3aa: CASGSRETQYF; CDR3nt: TGTGCTAGTGGTTCGAGGGAGACCCAGTACTTC
d_gene: TRBD2; v_gene: TRBV7-9; abundance: few; j_gene: TRBJ2-5; CDR3aa: CASSSPEGSGRGKTQYF; CDR3nt: TGTGCCAGCAGCTCCCCCGAGGGCAGCGGGAGGGGAAAGACCCAGTACTTC
d_gene: .; v_gene: TRBV5-1; abundance: .; j_gene: TRBJ2-7; CDR3aa: CASSLPGVPYEQYF; CDR3nt: TGCGCCAGCAGCTTGCCCGGGGTACCCTACGAGCAGTACTTC
d_gene: .; v_gene: TRBV5-1; abundance: .; j_gene: TRBJ2-3; CDR3aa: CASSPGSPRDTQYF; CDR3nt: TGCGCCAGCAGCCCCGGGTCTCCGCGGGATACGCAGTATTTT
d_gene: .; v_gene: TRBV5-1; abundance: .; j_gene: TRBJ2-1; CDR3aa: CASSLSGLASYNEQFF; CDR3nt: TGCGCCAGCAGCTTGTCTGGGCTAGCTTCCTACAATGAGCAGTTCTTC
d_gene: .; v_gene: TRBV19; abundance: .; j_gene: TRBJ1-2; CDR3aa: CASSIGSGGNGYTF; CDR3nt: TGTGCCAGTAGTATAGGGAGTGGAGGGAATGGCTACACCTTC
d_gene: TRBD2; v_gene: TRBV7-3; abundance: .; j_gene: TRBJ2-1; CDR3aa: CASRLAGGPRFFEQFF; CDR3nt: TGTGCCAGCAGACTAGCGGGAGGGCCGAGGTTCTTTGAGCAGTTCTTC
d_gene: .; v_gene: TRBV27; abundance: .; j_gene: TRBJ1-4; CDR3aa: CASSFDLTGQSEALDEKLFF; CDR3nt: TGTGCCAGCAGTTTTGATCTGACAGGACAGTCGGAGGCCTTAGACGAAAAACTGTTTTTT
d_gene: TRBD1; v_gene: TRBV9; abundance: .; j_gene: TRBJ2-2; CDR3aa: CASSPRTGGGTGELFF; CDR3nt: TGTGCCAGCAGCCCCCGGACAGGGGGAGGTACCGGGGAGCTGTTTTTT
d_gene: .; v_gene: TRBV11-2; abundance: .; j_gene: TRBJ2-5; CDR3aa: CASSLRGQIQETQYF; CDR3nt: TGTGCCAGCAGCTTGAGAGGGCAAATCCAAGAGACCCAGTACTTC
d_gene: .; v_gene: TRBV19; abundance: .; j_gene: TRBJ2-2; CDR3aa: CASRPKRELHTGELFF; CDR3nt: TGTGCCAGTAGACCCAAGAGGGAACTACACACCGGGGAGCTGTTTTTT
d_gene: .; v_gene: TRBV5-4; abundance: .; j_gene: TRBJ2-7; CDR3aa: CASSLAPDTAYEQYF; CDR3nt: TGTGCCAGCAGCTTGGCCCCGGACACTGCCTACGAGCAGTACTTC
d_gene: .; v_gene: TRBV6-1; abundance: once; j_gene: TRBJ2-7; CDR3aa: CASSDNYEQYF; CDR3nt: TGTGCCAGCAGTGATAATTACGAGCAGTACTTC
d_gene: .; v_gene: TRBV9; abundance: .; j_gene: TRBJ2-1; CDR3aa: CASSVDSPGYNEQFF; CDR3nt: TGTGCCAGCAGCGTAGATTCTCCGGGATACAATGAGCAGTTCTTC